Following are 32 T cell receptor beta chains from one sample sequenced in a study of cytomegalovirus exposure and HLA in healthy donors (dated 2017 in TCRdb). Libraries were built with the immunoSEQ multiplex PCR assay. A mixture of 60 forward primers for TCR Vbeta segments and 13 reverse primers for TCR Jbeta segments was used in the multiplex PCR. In TCRdb, the immuneACCESS table is reduced to in-frame sequences with V and J assigned. These tables do not hold every clone; where another copy was compared, an unresolved V gene accounts for under half, and the others remain unexplained. The sample records over 35,000 clones, 60% to 75% of which are singletons. 3% to 4.5% of the sample is in the top ten clones. Sequencing used PBMCs. The receptors were gathered from a middle-aged man in good health and CMV-seronegative.

The chain employs TRBV14 and TRBJ1-6; 10 bases match TRBD1. Germline-derived CDR1 and CDR2 are SGHDN and FVKESK. The length of the CDR3 is 16 residues. V shed 2 bases, J shed 7 bases, and the junction held 5 bases outside the gene matches. CDR3 region: CASSQFGTGVNSPLHF. The CDR3 DNA reads TGTGCCAGCAGCCAATTCGGGACAGGGGTCAATTCACCCCTCCACTTT.

The chain combines TRBV6-6 with TRBJ1-1; D is possibly TRBD1 (6 bases). CDR3 length: 16 residues. Per germline, CDR1 MNHNY and CDR2 SVGAGI (reference sequence). Trimming removed 4 bases at V and 4 bases at J, with 19 bases between. The CDR3 region has the DNA TGTGCCAGCAGTTCGACGCGGGGGGGGCAGGCCACTGAAGCTTTCTTT. Protein product: CASSSTRGGQATEAFF.

The V gene is TRBV29-1, the J gene TRBJ1-2, with D tentatively TRBD1 (6 bases). Germline CDR1 and CDR2: SQVTM and ANQGSEA. This CDR3 spans 13 amino acids. V lost 0 bases, J lost 7 bases, and 12 bases lay in between. The DNA for the CDR3 is TGCAGCGTTGAAGATCGGGCAGGGGTTGGCTACACCTTC. This encodes CSVEDRAGVGYTF.

Only a few counts were recorded for this clone. The chain combines TRBV19 with TRBJ1-6, with 9 bases fitting TRBD1. CDR1 is LNHDA and CDR2 is SQIVND in the germline V gene (reference sequence). There are 14 residues in the CDR3. V shed 6 bases and J 7 bases; nucleotides not matched to a gene: 4. In nucleotides, the CDR3 is TGTGCCAGTAGGGGGACAGGGAGGAATTCACCCCTCCACTTT. Residues: CASRGTGRNSPLHF.

This chain links TRBV20-1 with TRBJ1-1; unclear D gene. V was shortened by 6 bases and J by 10 bases, with 15 bases between the two germline ends. CDR3 size: 11 residues. Germline CDR1 DFQATT, CDR2 SNEGSKA (reference sequence). The CDR3 loop reads CSAGSRVRAFF. CDR3 sequence (DNA): TGCAGTGCCGGTTCGAGGGTTAGAGCTTTCTTT.

This clone was detected only once. The V gene is TRBV6-1, the J gene TRBJ1-5, with 9 positions matching TRBD1. The CDR3 contains 13 residues. The V gene's germline CDR1 is MNHNS and CDR2 SASEGT. The trim removed 6 bases at V and 6 bases at J, leaving 3 bases unmatched. This CDR3 reads CASRDRGVQPQHF. CDR3 nucleotides: TGTGCCAGCAGGGACAGGGGTGTTCAGCCCCAGCATTTT.

The chain joins TRBV19 to TRBJ1-6; D remains ambiguous. The CDR3 sequence is 14 residues long. V dropped 5 bases and J dropped 3 bases, with 8 bases sitting between them. Germline-derived CDR1 and CDR2 are LNHDA and SQIVND (reference sequence). The CDR3 region is CASSLNNYNSPLHF. The CDR3 bases are TGTGCCAGTAGTCTTAACAACTATAATTCACCCCTCCACTTT.

The chain has TRBV15 and TRBJ2-4; TRBD1 matches 7 bases. J lost 0 bases, V lost 3 bases, and 20 bases had no gene match. The CDR3 covers 21 residues. CDR1 is LNHNV, CDR2 YYDKDF, per germline (reference sequence). The CDR3 coding sequence is TGTGCCACCAGCAGTTTTGGGACAGCACTTCTAGCCTCTAAAGCCAAAAACATTCAGTACTTC. Amino acid sequence: CATSSFGTALLASKAKNIQYF.

The chain links TRBV28 to TRBJ1-5; D remains unclear. Germline CDR1 reads MDHEN; CDR2 reads SYDVKM. The CDR3 is 12 residues long. The ends were cut back, 5 bases at V and 9 bases at J, with 11 bases in the middle. The DNA for the CDR3 is TGTGCCAGCAGTCCCCCGGAGAGGCCCCAGCATTTT. Translating gives CASSPPERPQHF.

The chain's CDR3 is CASSQNRDREFF. The CDR3 bases are TGTGCCAGCAGCCAGAACCGGGACAGGGAGTTCTTC. The chain links TRBV4-2 to TRBJ2-1; 9 bases map to TRBD1. This CDR3 comprises 12 residues. The germline V gene has CDR1 LGHNA and CDR2 YNFKEQ. V gave up 3 bases and J gave up 14 bases; unmatched junction bases: 5.

V and J are TRBV6-6 and TRBJ2-5; 11 nucleotides line up with TRBD2. V lost 2 bases to trimming and J lost 5 bases; unmatched junction nucleotides: 1. The V gene's germline CDR1 is MNHNY and CDR2 SVGAGI (reference sequence). The CDR3 loop spans 14 amino acids. CDR3 nucleotides: TGTGCCAGCAGTTACATAGCGGGGGGGGAGACCCAGTACTTC. Translated: CASSYIAGGETQYF.

The chain recombines TRBV4-3 with TRBJ1-2, with 8 bases lining up with TRBD1. Per the germline V gene, CDR1 is LGHNA and CDR2 is YSLEER. V was pared by 3 bases and J by 8 bases, with 11 bases of the junction left unmatched. This CDR3 comprises 15 residues. CDR3 bases: TGCGCCAGCAGCCACGGAGACGGACAGGGCAGGGGCTACACCTTC. As protein: CASSHGDGQGRGYTF.

This clone was counted a single time. The J gene is TRBJ1-4, the V gene TRBV7-2; 10 bases match TRBD1. This CDR3 has 14 residues. Germline V gene sequence: CDR1 SGHTA, CDR2 FQGNSA. The V gene end was trimmed by 5 bases and the J gene end by 8 bases; junction bases not matched to a gene: 5. The CDR3 spells CASSRQGAGEKLFF. The DNA for the CDR3 is TGTGCCAGCAGCCGACAGGGGGCGGGAGAAAAACTGTTTTTT.

About this clone itself: Different DNA sequences within this sample yield the same CDR3. The CDR3 DNA is TGTGCCAGCTCACCGAGTGGGGGCGCAGATACGCAGTATTTT. Its translation is CASSPSGGADTQYF. The V and J genes are TRBV18 and TRBJ2-3; TRBD1 is a possible D gene (6 bases). The CDR3 extends over 14 amino acids. Germline V gene lookup returns CDR1 KGHSH and CDR2 LQKENI. Trimming shortened V by 3 bases and J by 4 bases, and 11 bases separated the two germline ends. The full variable domain, in which reference TRBV18 and TRBJ2-3 provide the parts outside the CDR3, is NAGVMQNPRHLVRRRGQEARLRCSPMKGHSHVYWYRQLPEEGLKFMVYLQKENIIDESGMPKERFSAEFPKEGPSILRIQQVVRGDSAAYFCASSPSGGADTQYFGPGTRLTVL.

The chain links TRBV9 to TRBJ2-7; 7 positions agree with TRBD2. V shed 1 base and J 3 bases; nucleotides not matched to a gene: 7. The germline CDR1 and CDR2 sequences are SGDLS and YYNGEE. This CDR3 is 15 amino acids long. The CDR3 loop is CASSVQASGNYEQYF. CDR3 coding DNA: TGTGCCAGCAGCGTACAGGCTAGCGGTAACTACGAGCAGTACTTC.

The rearrangement joins TRBV6-5 to TRBJ1-2, with D possibly TRBD1 on 6 matching bases. V was trimmed by 0 bases and J by 7 bases, leaving 15 bases between them. Germline CDR1 and CDR2: MNHEY and SVGAGI. The CDR3 length is 15 residues. CDR3 coding DNA: TGTGCCAGCAGTTACTCTCGATGGGACATGGCTGGCTACACCTTC. Its protein product is CASSYSRWDMAGYTF.

The V gene is TRBV6-6, the J gene TRBJ2-3; TRBD2 matches 11 bases. Germline CDR1 is MNHNY and CDR2 is SVGAGI (reference sequence). The trim removed 6 bases at V and 4 bases at J, leaving 6 bases unmatched. The CDR3 extends over 15 amino acids. In nucleotides, the CDR3 is TGTGCCAGCAGGAATAGCGGGGGGGCGGCAGATACGCAGTATTTT. This sequence encodes CASRNSGGAADTQYF.

The table lists this clone with a count of one. A junction end diverges from the germline sequence, so it may reflect a read error. The same CDR3 is also encoded by other DNA sequences in this sample. The rearrangement uses TRBV29-1 and TRBJ1-1; D might be TRBD1 (5 bases). The CDR3 is 13 amino acids. The germline V gene encodes CDR1 SQVTM and CDR2 ANQGSEA. CDR3 in amino acids: CSVEDIGATEAFF. The CDR3 bases are TGCAGCGTCGAAGATATAGGGGCCACTGAAGCTTTCTTT.

The rearrangement uses TRBV30 and TRBJ2-2, with D maybe TRBD2 (5 bases). The V end lost 2 bases, the J end lost 7 bases, and 11 bases lay between the germline ends. The CDR3 is made up of 13 amino acids. CDR1 GTSNPN and CDR2 SVGIG come from the germline V gene (reference sequence). The CDR3 here is CAWSPTRNGELFF. The CDR3 region has the DNA TGTGCCTGGAGTCCTACTAGAAACGGGGAGCTGTTTTTT.

The J gene is TRBJ2-3, the V gene TRBV6-4; TRBD1 matches 12 bases. Germline CDR1 reads MRHNA; CDR2 reads SNTAGT. V dropped 6 bases and J dropped 1; count of bases not matched to a gene: 5. The CDR3 contains 16 residues. The CDR3 reads CASSAGTGGGTDTQYF. In nucleotides, the CDR3 is TGTGCCAGCAGCGCCGGGACAGGGGGCGGCACAGATACGCAGTATTTT.

The chain is built from TRBV28 and TRBJ1-6; 7 positions agree with TRBD1. Trimming removed 8 bases from V and 9 bases from J; junction bases left unmatched: 7. This CDR3 comprises 13 residues. Per germline, CDR1 MDHEN and CDR2 SYDVKM. CDR3 loop: CASDTGDGSPLHF. CDR3 nucleotides: TGTGCCAGCGATACAGGGGATGGTTCACCCCTCCACTTT. The whole variable domain, remainder taken from reference TRBV28 and TRBJ1-6, is DVKVTQSSRYLVKRTGEKVFLECVQDMDHENMFWYRQDPGLGLRLIYFSYDVKMKEKGDIPEGYSVSREKKERFSLILESASTNQTSMYLCASDTGDGSPLHFGNGTRLTVT.

V is TRBV13 and J is TRBJ1-6; TRBD1 aligns across 7 bases. V was pared by 4 bases and J by 7 bases, with 4 bases of the junction left unmatched. This CDR3 is built from 14 residues. Per germline, CDR1 PRHDT and CDR2 FYEKMQ (reference sequence). CDR3 loop: CASSWGQNNSPLHF. The CDR3 nucleotides read TGTGCCAGCAGCTGGGGACAGAACAATTCACCCCTCCACTTT.

J is TRBJ2-5 and V is TRBV7-9; TRBD2 agrees at 14 bases. CDR1 and CDR2 (germline): SEHNR, FQNEAQ (reference sequence). V was clipped by 3 bases and J by 5 bases; unmatched bases: 5. CDR3 size: 16 residues. In nucleotides, the CDR3 is TGTGCCAGCAGCTTCGGGACTAGCGGGGGAGGCGAGACCCAGTACTTC. Translating it yields CASSFGTSGGGETQYF.

The genes are TRBV5-8 and TRBJ2-7, with D perhaps matching TRBD1 (6 bases). CDR3 length: 15 amino acids. In germline, CDR1 is SGHTS, CDR2 YDEGEE. V lost 1 base, J lost 2 bases, and 13 bases lay in between. The CDR3 coding sequence is TGTGCCAGCAGCTTGCACAGGGTGAGCGCCTACGAGCAGTACTTC. Amino acids: CASSLHRVSAYEQYF.

The chain joins TRBV7-8 to TRBJ2-3; D possibly corresponds to TRBD1 (6 bases). Germline V gene lookup returns CDR1 SGHVS and CDR2 FQNEAQ. V dropped 1 base and J dropped 4 bases, with 12 bases sitting between them. There are 15 residues in the CDR3. Here the CDR3 reads CASSLVGGVADTQYF. The CDR3 nucleotides read TGTGCCAGCAGCTTAGTAGGGGGTGTCGCAGATACGCAGTATTTT.

J is TRBJ2-7 and V is TRBV6-1, with 7 bases lining up with TRBD1. This CDR3 region has 16 residues. The V gene's germline CDR1 is MNHNS and CDR2 SASEGT. Trimming cost V 1 base and J 2 bases; bases outside gene matches: 8. This CDR3 reads CASSEDRGRGPYEQYF. For the CDR3, the DNA is TGTGCCAGCAGTGAAGACAGGGGCAGGGGCCCCTACGAGCAGTACTTC.

The rearrangement uses TRBV9 and TRBJ1-4, with 7 bases aligning to TRBD1. The CDR3 is made up of 16 amino acids. The trim removed 4 bases at V and 8 bases at J, leaving 14 bases unmatched. Germline V lookup: CDR1 SGDLS, CDR2 YYNGEE. The CDR3 spells CASSSHTGTVTEKLFF. Here the CDR3 DNA reads TGTGCCAGCAGCTCTCATACCGGGACAGTTACCGAAAAACTGTTTTTT.

The chain carries TRBV6-5 and TRBJ1-4, with 10 bases that match TRBD1. J lost 3 bases, V lost 4 bases, and 5 bases had no gene match. This CDR3 has 16 amino acids. The germline gives CDR1 MNHEY, CDR2 SVGAGI. This CDR3 is CASSFRQGAANEKLFF. CDR3 DNA: TGTGCCAGCAGTTTCAGACAGGGGGCAGCTAATGAAAAACTGTTTTTT.

V is TRBV2 and J is TRBJ1-4, with TRBD1 matching 9 bases. Per germline, CDR1 SNHLY and CDR2 FYNNEI. The J segment lost 3 bases and the V segment lost 6 bases, leaving 2 bases of the junction unmatched. This CDR3 is 14 amino acids long. The CDR3 reads CASRGTGPNEKLFF. Here the CDR3 DNA reads TGTGCCAGCAGGGGGACAGGGCCTAATGAAAAACTGTTTTTT.

The chain combines TRBV25-1 with TRBJ1-1; D perhaps matches TRBD1 (6 bases). The CDR3 length is 10 residues. Looked up from germline, CDR1 is MGHDK and CDR2 is SYGVNS. Trimming left V 6 bases short and J 12 bases short, with 11 bases between. The chain's CDR3 is CASRGARTFF. The CDR3 DNA is TGTGCCAGCAGGGGGGCCCGTACTTTCTTT.

This chain uses TRBV7-8 with TRBJ2-3; 7 nucleotides agree with TRBD2. This CDR3 contains 14 residues. V was pared by 3 bases and J by 0 bases, with 0 bases of the junction left unmatched. CDR1 and CDR2 from the germline V gene are SGHVS and FQNEAQ. Here the CDR3 reads CASSLRGSTDTQYF. The CDR3 DNA reads as TGTGCCAGCAGCTTGCGGGGGAGCACAGATACGCAGTATTTT. The full variable domain, with the rest looked up from reference TRBV7-8 and TRBJ2-3, is GAGVSQSPRYKVAKRGQDVALRCDPISGHVSLFWYQQALGQGPEFLTYFQNEAQLDKSGLPSDRFFAERPEGSVSTLKIQRTQQEDSAVYLCASSLRGSTDTQYFGPGTRLTVL.

The chain employs TRBV5-1 and TRBJ1-1, with D unresolved. Germline CDR1 SGHRS, CDR2 YFSETQ. The CDR3 is made up of 15 amino acids. The germline V and J ends were trimmed by 4 bases and 3 bases, with 16 bases remaining between them. CDR3 amino acids: CASSPYLEGDTEAFF. The CDR3 bases are TGCGCCAGCAGCCCATACTTGGAGGGTGACACTGAAGCTTTCTTT.